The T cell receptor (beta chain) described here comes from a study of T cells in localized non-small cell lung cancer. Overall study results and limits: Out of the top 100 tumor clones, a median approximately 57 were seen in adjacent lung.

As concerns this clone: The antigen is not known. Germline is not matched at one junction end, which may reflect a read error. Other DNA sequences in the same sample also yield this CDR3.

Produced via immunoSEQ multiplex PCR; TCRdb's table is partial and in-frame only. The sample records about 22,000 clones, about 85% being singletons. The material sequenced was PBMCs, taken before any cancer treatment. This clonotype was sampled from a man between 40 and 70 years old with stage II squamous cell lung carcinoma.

The CDR3 reads CASSYGSGVTYNEQFF. CDR3 in DNA: TGTGCCAGCAGTTATGGGAGCGGGGTTACCTACAACGAGCAGTTCTTC. The chain joins TRBV2 to TRBJ2-1; 7 positions agree with TRBD2. The CDR3 runs to 16 residues. CDR1 is SNHLY, CDR2 FYNNEI, per germline.